Listed below are T cell receptor beta chains from one sample, sequenced in a study of T cell responses to AZD1222 COVID-19 vaccine. The protocol was immunoSEQ multiplex PCR, while the TCRdb copy is restricted to in-frame clones and leaves out a portion. The repertoire holds some 160,000 clones, with more than 85% as singletons. The material was peripheral blood, obtained on day 0 of AZD1222 vaccination. The receptors were sampled from an adult in good health. CDR3s include the opening cysteine and the closing phenylalanine or tryptophan. A D gene is named only where the DNA matches it firmly. Clone size is stated in some rows and not others, as once, few, many or a class when expanded.

J: TRBJ1-2
D: .
size: .
V: TRBV19
DNA: TGTGCCAGTAGTACCGGGATCAACTATGGCTACACCTTC
CDR3: CASSTGINYGYTF

J: TRBJ1-5
D: .
size: .
V: TRBV30
DNA: TGTGCCTGGAGTGTAGGGGGACGTGGCAATCAGCCCCAGCATTTT
CDR3: CAWSVGGRGNQPQHF

J: TRBJ1-2
D: .
size: .
V: TRBV29-1
DNA: TGCAGCGTTGAACCCGGACACCGCGTGGGTGGCTACACCTTC
CDR3: CSVEPGHRVGGYTF

J: TRBJ2-7
D: TRBD2
size: .
V: TRBV5-6
DNA: TGTGCCAGCAGCACCGGGACTAGTCGGGAGCAGTACTTC
CDR3: CASSTGTSREQYF

J: TRBJ2-2
D: TRBD1
size: .
V: TRBV5-1
DNA: TGCGCCAGCAGCCAAGCCTCCGGGACAGGGGACACCGGGGAGCTGTTTTTT
CDR3: CASSQASGTGDTGELFF

J: TRBJ2-2
D: TRBD1
size: .
V: TRBV2
DNA: TGTGCCACACCGGGACAGACGAACACCGGGGAGCTGTTTTTT
CDR3: CATPGQTNTGELFF

J: TRBJ2-2
D: .
size: .
V: TRBV12-3/TRBV12-4
DNA: TGTGCCAGCAGAATAGGGTCCGGGGAGCTGTTTTTT
CDR3: CASRIGSGELFF

J: TRBJ2-5
D: TRBD2
size: .
V: TRBV7-8
DNA: TGTGCCAGCAGCGTAGGGACTAGCGGGGGTCGTGAGACCCAGTACTTC
CDR3: CASSVGTSGGRETQYF

J: TRBJ1-4
D: .
size: .
V: TRBV6-5
DNA: TGTGCCAGCAGCCGGGACGGTAATGAAAAACTGTTTTTT
CDR3: CASSRDGNEKLFF

J: TRBJ1-3
D: .
size: .
V: TRBV10-3
DNA: TGTGCCATCAGTGAGTTTGCAGTAAACGCTCCTATATATTTT
CDR3: CAISEFAVNAPIYF

J: TRBJ2-1
D: .
size: .
V: TRBV19
DNA: TGTGCCACTGACCGGGGGCTCGGATACAATGAGCAGTTCTTC
CDR3: CATDRGLGYNEQFF

J: TRBJ1-6
D: .
size: .
V: TRBV2
DNA: TGTGCCAGCCATACGGACAGAAGTAATTCACCCCTCCACTTT
CDR3: CASHTDRSNSPLHF

J: TRBJ1-4
D: .
size: .
V: TRBV12-3/TRBV12-4
DNA: TGTGCCAGCAGTTTAAAGAATGAAAAACTGTTTTTT
CDR3: CASSLKNEKLFF

J: TRBJ1-1
D: TRBD1
size: .
V: TRBV7-9
DNA: TGTGCCAGCAGCCCGCGTGGGACAGGGGGCACTGAAGCTTTCTTT
CDR3: CASSPRGTGGTEAFF

J: TRBJ2-3
D: .
size: .
V: TRBV7-8
DNA: TGTGCCAGCAGCCTTTCTACGCAGTATTTT
CDR3: CASSLSTQYF

J: TRBJ2-3
D: TRBD2
size: .
V: TRBV10-1
DNA: TGCGCCAGCCAACCCGGACTAGCGGCTAGCACAGATACGCAGTATTTT
CDR3: CASQPGLAASTDTQYF

J: TRBJ1-2
D: .
size: .
V: TRBV11-3
DNA: TGTGCCAGCAGCATAACATATTCACCGACAGCCAACTATGGCTACACCTTC
CDR3: CASSITYSPTANYGYTF

J: TRBJ2-5
D: .
size: .
V: TRBV2
DNA: TGTGCCAGCAGTGACACTACCCAGTACTTC
CDR3: CASSDTTQYF

J: TRBJ1-5
D: TRBD1
size: .
V: TRBV5-1
DNA: TGCGCCAGCAGCCCGGGACAGTATAGCAATCAGCCCCAGCATTTT
CDR3: CASSPGQYSNQPQHF

J: TRBJ1-2
D: .
size: .
V: TRBV5-6
DNA: TGTGCCAGCAGCTTTTACCGTGGGCGGGACTACACCTTC
CDR3: CASSFYRGRDYTF

J: TRBJ1-2
D: .
size: .
V: TRBV12-3/TRBV12-4
DNA: TGTGCCAGCAGTTCCGGTCAGGCATATGGCTACACCTTC
CDR3: CASSSGQAYGYTF

J: TRBJ1-1
D: .
size: .
V: TRBV6-5
DNA: TGTGCCAGCAGCCAGGGACATTACACTGAAGCTTTCTTT
CDR3: CASSQGHYTEAFF

J: TRBJ1-1
D: .
size: .
V: TRBV11-3
DNA: TGTGCCAGCAGCTTTTCCGGGGTAAACACTGAAGCTTTCTTT
CDR3: CASSFSGVNTEAFF

J: TRBJ1-2
D: .
size: .
V: TRBV4-1
DNA: TGCGCCAGCAGCCAGATCGAGGGACCGGAACTCTATGGCTACACCTTC
CDR3: CASSQIEGPELYGYTF

J: TRBJ1-1
D: .
size: .
V: TRBV2
DNA: TGTGCCAGCAGTGGACCAACCTTAACAGACATGAACACTGAAGCTTTCTTT
CDR3: CASSGPTLTDMNTEAFF

J: TRBJ2-1
D: .
size: .
V: TRBV19
DNA: TGTGCCAGTAGTATGGGGGCTCCTTACAATGAGCAGTTCTTC
CDR3: CASSMGAPYNEQFF

J: TRBJ1-1
D: .
size: .
V: TRBV5-1
DNA: TGCGCCAGCAGCTTCACATCCCTAGGGACTGAAGCTTTCTTT
CDR3: CASSFTSLGTEAFF

J: TRBJ2-3
D: .
size: .
V: TRBV19
DNA: TGTGCCAGTACGGAGGGACCCAGCACAGATACGCAGTATTTT
CDR3: CASTEGPSTDTQYF

J: TRBJ2-7
D: .
size: once
V: TRBV6-5
DNA: TGTGCCAGCAGTCCCCGGGAAGGGTACGAGCAGTACTTC
CDR3: CASSPREGYEQYF

J: TRBJ2-3
D: TRBD2
size: .
V: TRBV18
DNA: TGTGCCAGCACTATAGCGGGGGGGCCCGGCACAGATACGCAGTATTTT
CDR3: CASTIAGGPGTDTQYF

J: TRBJ2-1
D: .
size: .
V: TRBV19
DNA: TGTGCCAGTAGTATAGGACAGTACGACAATGAGCAGTTCTTC
CDR3: CASSIGQYDNEQFF

J: TRBJ1-1
D: .
size: .
V: TRBV28
DNA: TGTGCCAGCAGCGGACCCGGGACTGAAGCTTTCTTT
CDR3: CASSGPGTEAFF